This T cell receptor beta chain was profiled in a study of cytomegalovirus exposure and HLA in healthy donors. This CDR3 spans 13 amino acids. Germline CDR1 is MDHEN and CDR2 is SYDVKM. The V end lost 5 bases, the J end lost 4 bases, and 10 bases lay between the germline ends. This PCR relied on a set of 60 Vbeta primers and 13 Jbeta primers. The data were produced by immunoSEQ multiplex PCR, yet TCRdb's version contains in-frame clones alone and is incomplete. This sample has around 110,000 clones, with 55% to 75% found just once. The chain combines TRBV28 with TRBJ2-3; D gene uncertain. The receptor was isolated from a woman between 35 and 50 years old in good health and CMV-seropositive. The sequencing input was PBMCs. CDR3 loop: CASSPHQADTQYF. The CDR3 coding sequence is TGTGCCAGCAGTCCTCATCAGGCAGATACGCAGTATTTT.